The entry that follows covers one T cell receptor (beta chain) sequence. What it binds is unknown. These data come from a study of vaccination effects on CD4 cells after COVID-19. V gave up 4 bases and J gave up 2 bases, with 20 bases separating them. Germline V CDR1 and CDR2: SGHTS, YDEGEE. The CDR3 runs 17 residues. Ahead of sequencing, the ViraFEST assay grew antigen-specific CD4+ T cells using viral peptide pools. At the end of roughly 9 days of culture, CD4+ T cells were isolated. In the vaccine recipients, nucleocapsid antibodies were negative and there was no prior SARS-CoV-2 infection. Here immunoSEQ multiplex PCR was the method, and the copy in TCRdb shows in-frame clones only, minus some. Among 50,000 to 60,000 clones listed, under 75% were seen once.

The TCR sequence derives from a human donor who received a COVID-19 vaccine. V is TRBV5-8 and J is TRBJ2-3, with D possibly being TRBD1 or TRBD2 (5 bases each). This specimen was CD4+ T cells from PBMCs cultured with SARS-CoV-2 spike peptides, taken before COVID-19 vaccination. The CDR3 protein is CASSPWSSGLFTDTQYF. CDR3 nucleotides: TGTGCCAGCAGCCCCTGGTCATCGGGGCTCTTCACAGATACGCAGTATTTT.